This T cell receptor beta chain was captured in a study of blood T cell repertoires in COVID-19. Study-wide background: The study drew acute and convalescent COVID-19 samples from the United States, Italy and Spain.

Methods used by the authors: Reference gene primers were amplified, and this amplification served to estimate nucleated cell counts. Using immunoSEQ multiplex PCR, the repertoire was profiled, and TCRdb retains in-frame clones only, with some absent. The D gene and trimming were derived from the DNA, and the V and J assignments and clone size from that table. Of more than 150,000 clones in the sample, under 90% were seen once. The CDR3 length is 15 residues. Germline loops: CDR1 SGHAT, CDR2 FQNNGV. Trimming took off 5 bases at V and 4 bases at J, with 15 bases between the two ends. Sequencing was carried out using peripheral blood. This rearrangement joins TRBV11-2 to TRBJ2-4, with D tentatively TRBD1 (6 bases). This TCR was sampled from a man aged 40-49 years with acute or convalescent COVID-19. CDR3 protein: CASSTDAGAKNIQYF. In DNA form, the CDR3 reads TGTGCCAGCAGCACAGACGCAGGGGCTAAAAACATTCAGTACTTC.